Below, one T cell receptor (beta chain) is given with its context. Germline lookup yields CDR1 MNHEY and CDR2 SVGAGI. The CDR3 extends over 15 amino acids. V trimming: 6 bases; J trimming: 0 bases; junction bases outside the gene matches: 7. Profiling relied on immunoSEQ multiplex PCR, and the TCRdb table lists in-frame clones only, not all of them. The repertoire includes about 9,400 clones, 90% to 95% of them detected once, and nearly 9.5% sits in the top ten. These data belong to a study of technical replicates of blood from a handful of donors. The sequence was collected from a human donor in good health. Sequencing was done on a sample of PBMCs. The rearrangement links TRBV6-5 to TRBJ1-1, with 7 bases lining up with TRBD1. The DNA for the CDR3 is TGTGCCAGCAGCTCGGGACAGCTAGTGAACACTGAAGCTTTCTTT. Amino acid sequence: CASSSGQLVNTEAFF.